These T cell receptor beta chains were read from a single sample in a study of cytomegalovirus exposure and HLA in healthy donors. Produced via immunoSEQ multiplex PCR; TCRdb's table is partial and in-frame only. The sample comprises about 190,000 clones, more than 75% of which are singletons, and around 2.8% rests with the top ten. The specimen sequenced was PBMCs. The receptors stem from a woman aged 50 to 65 in good health and CMV-seropositive. CDR3s include the opening cysteine and the closing phenylalanine or tryptophan. D genes are given only for firm matches. Clone size is shown for a subset of rows, as once, few, many or a class of expanded clone.

j_gene	d_gene	v_gene	abundance	CDR3nt	CDR3aa
TRBJ2-2	-	TRBV5-1	few	TGCGCCAGCAGCTTGGGAGGGTCCACCGGGGAGCTGTTTTTT	CASSLGGSTGELFF
TRBJ2-2	TRBD2	TRBV5-4	-	TGTGCCAGCAGCTTGTTAGCGGGGGGATCTGTCACCGGGGAGCTGTTTTTT	CASSLLAGGSVTGELFF
TRBJ1-4	-	TRBV7-9	few	TGTGCCAGCAGCTCGGCGGGTTGGGGGGGAGAAAAACTGTTTTTT	CASSSAGWGGEKLFF
TRBJ2-3	-	TRBV6-6	-	TGTGCCTGTAGATCGGGAGGCACAGATACGCAGTATTTT	CACRSGGTDTQYF
TRBJ2-3	-	TRBV30	-	TGTGCCTGGATGGAGGGGAATCTGACAGATACGCAGTATTTT	CAWMEGNLTDTQYF
TRBJ2-3	-	TRBV4-2	-	TGTGCCAGCAGCCGAGAGCGATTGGGGGGAGGCACAGATACGCAGTATTTT	CASSRERLGGGTDTQYF
TRBJ2-5	TRBD1	TRBV5-1	-	TGCGCCAGCAGCCCGAGACAGGGCCGGGGAGAGACCCAGTACTTC	CASSPRQGRGETQYF
TRBJ2-7	TRBD2	TRBV6-6	-	TGTGCCAGCAGAGGCCCCGGACTAGCGGGGGACGAGCAGTACTTC	CASRGPGLAGDEQYF
TRBJ2-2	-	TRBV7-2	-	TGTGCCAGCAGCCCTACGGGAGTGAACACCGGGGAGCTGTTTTTT	CASSPTGVNTGELFF
TRBJ2-4	-	TRBV6-6	-	TGTGCCAGCAGCCCTCGGGATTCCTCCATTCAGTACTTC	CASSPRDSSIQYF
TRBJ2-7	TRBD1	TRBV27	-	TGTGCCAGCAGCTTGCGACAGGGGGAATCCTACGAGCAGTACTTC	CASSLRQGESYEQYF
TRBJ2-2	TRBD2	TRBV29-1	-	TGCAGCGTTAGGACTAGCGGGGGTACCGGGGAGCTGTTTTTT	CSVRTSGGTGELFF
TRBJ2-5	TRBD2	TRBV19	-	TGTGCCAGTAGGGGGACTAGCGGGGGGATGCAAGAGACCCAGTACTTC	CASRGTSGGMQETQYF
TRBJ2-3	-	TRBV5-1	-	TGCGCCAGCAGCCCCGGACTTAACACAGATACGCAGTATTTT	CASSPGLNTDTQYF
TRBJ1-6	-	TRBV19	-	TGTGCCAGTAGTACGCGACAGGAGCCCGAATCGACCTATAATTCACCCCTCCACTTT	CASSTRQEPESTYNSPLHF
TRBJ1-2	-	TRBV29-1	-	TGCAGCGTAGCGACAGACCTCTATGGCTACACCTTC	CSVATDLYGYTF
TRBJ2-1	-	TRBV6-6	-	TGTGCCAGCAGTTATTCTCCTAACAATGAGCAGTTCTTC	CASSYSPNNEQFF
TRBJ1-3	-	TRBV4-1	-	TGCGCCAGCAGCCAAGAGAGTCCTTATTTT	CASSQESPYF
TRBJ2-7	-	TRBV7-9	once	TGTGCCAGCAGCATACAGGGAGCCTCCTACGAGCAGTACTTC	CASSIQGASYEQYF
TRBJ2-4	-	TRBV12-5	-	TGTGCTAGTGGAGGGGGCAAAAACATTCAGTACTTC	CASGGGKNIQYF
TRBJ2-3	TRBD1	TRBV6-6	-	TGTGCCAGCAGAACAGGGGGCGGGACAGATACGCAGTATTTT	CASRTGGGTDTQYF
TRBJ1-1	-	TRBV11-3	few	TGTGCCAGCAGAGGGGGGAGGGACACTGAAGCTTTCTTT	CASRGGRDTEAFF
TRBJ2-7	TRBD1	TRBV19	once	TGTGCCAGTAGTATTCAGGGGGCGGGCGAGCAGTACTTC	CASSIQGAGEQYF
TRBJ2-5	-	TRBV6-1	-	TGTGCCAGCAGTGAATATGAAGGGAGGAACTTC	CASSEYEGRNF
TRBJ1-1	TRBD1	TRBV27	-	TGTGCCAGCAGTTTATTCGGACAGGTGAACACTGAAGCTTTCTTT	CASSLFGQVNTEAFF
TRBJ2-1	-	TRBV2	-	TGTGCCAGCAGGTACGACAGGACCCAAAGGAATGAGCAGTTCTTC	CASRYDRTQRNEQFF
TRBJ1-5	-	TRBV10-3	few	TGTGCCATCAGTGAGGGCAGAAATAGCAATCAGCCCCAGCATTTT	CAISEGRNSNQPQHF
TRBJ1-5	-	TRBV10-3	-	TGTGCCATCAGTGACCAGCAGGGATTTCAGCCCCAGCATTTT	CAISDQQGFQPQHF
TRBJ2-1	TRBD2	TRBV27	-	TGTGCCAGCAGACTAGCGGGGGGGCCAAATGAGCAGTTCTTC	CASRLAGGPNEQFF
TRBJ1-2	TRBD1	TRBV4-1	-	TGCGCCAGCAGCCAAGATGACAGGGCAGACTATGGCTACACCTTC	CASSQDDRADYGYTF
TRBJ1-2	-	TRBV2	-	TGTGCCAGCAGTGAAAACACAATCTATGGCTACACCTTC	CASSENTIYGYTF
TRBJ2-3	-	TRBV29-1	-	TGCAGCGTTAGCGGAGGCACAGATACGCAGTATTTT	CSVSGGTDTQYF
TRBJ1-2	TRBD1	TRBV4-1	once	TGCGCCAGCAGCCCAACTTTTGGACAGGGGGCGATCTATGGCTACACCTTC	CASSPTFGQGAIYGYTF
TRBJ2-7	-	TRBV7-8	-	TGTGCCAGCAGCTTAGAGATTACAGGCACCAACGAGCAGTACTTC	CASSLEITGTNEQYF
TRBJ2-7	TRBD1	TRBV6-6	-	TGTGCCAGCAGTTACTCTATGGGACAGTCCTACGAGCAGTACTTC	CASSYSMGQSYEQYF
TRBJ2-1	TRBD2	TRBV19	-	TGTGCCAGTAGTGATCGACCGACGGGACTAGCGACCGATGAGCAGTTCTTC	CASSDRPTGLATDEQFF
TRBJ2-2	TRBD2	TRBV7-2	-	TGTGCCAGCAGCTCGGGGGGGCGATACACCGGGGAGCTGTTTTTT	CASSSGGRYTGELFF
TRBJ2-1	-	TRBV7-3	-	TGTGCCAGCAGCTTTTCAAGGGGCAATGAGCAGTTCTTC	CASSFSRGNEQFF
TRBJ2-3	TRBD2	TRBV5-1	-	TGCGCCAGCAGCCCCAAACCGGGACTAGCGACAGATACGCAGTATTTT	CASSPKPGLATDTQYF
TRBJ1-3	-	TRBV28	-	TGTGCCAGCAGTTGGCAGGGGCCCAGAAACACCATATATTTT	CASSWQGPRNTIYF
TRBJ1-4	-	TRBV14	-	TGTGCCAGCAGCCAAAGACATGGTGAAAAACTGTTTTTT	CASSQRHGEKLFF
TRBJ1-5	-	TRBV19	-	TGTGCCAGTAGTATAGCTTTTGAGGGGGATCGGCAGCCCCAGCATTTT	CASSIAFEGDRQPQHF
TRBJ1-4	TRBD1	TRBV5-1	-	TGCGCCAGCAGCGCGACAGGGCTGGGTGGGGAAAAACTGTTTTTT	CASSATGLGGEKLFF
TRBJ2-3	-	TRBV7-2	-	TGTGCCAGCAGCTTGGGAATGTTGGGGGCCACAGATACGCAGTATTTT	CASSLGMLGATDTQYF
TRBJ1-4	TRBD1	TRBV7-3	-	TGTGCCAGCAGCCCGGCCGGGACAGTTGAAAAACTGTTTTTT	CASSPAGTVEKLFF
TRBJ1-1	-	TRBV25-1	-	TGTGCCAGCAGTGAATCAGGGGCAGGGGACACTGAAGCTTTCTTT	CASSESGAGDTEAFF